This paragraph covers one TCR beta chain sequence. The antigen is undetermined. Germline CDR1 KGHSH, CDR2 LQKENI. V was pared by 2 bases and J by 7 bases, with 17 bases between. The CDR3 loop spans 15 amino acids. The PCR employed 60 Vbeta primers together with 13 Jbeta primers. Sequencing used immunoSEQ multiplex PCR; TCRdb keeps in-frame clones, though not all of them. The sample records 150,000 to 180,000 clones, around 82% being singletons. Likely unrecorded immune exposures existed in these nominally healthy donors. The data belong to a study of cytomegalovirus exposure and HLA in healthy donors. Across the study: The study's early data release held tens of millions of unique TCRs from HLA-typed donors. Caucasian-associated ancestry cluster membership applied to about 80% of nearly 400 genotyped donors. Whole-study results and caveats: The authors considered a cluster of highly shared sequence variants likely to be a sequencing artifact.

This sequence joins TRBV18 and TRBJ1-2; D not certain. This TCR derives from a woman aged 40 to 50 in good health and CMV-seropositive. The sequenced sample was PBMCs. CDR3 amino acids: CASSPRKLEGLGYTF. The CDR3 region has the DNA TGTGCCAGCTCACCAAGGAAACTTGAGGGTCTTGGCTACACCTTC.